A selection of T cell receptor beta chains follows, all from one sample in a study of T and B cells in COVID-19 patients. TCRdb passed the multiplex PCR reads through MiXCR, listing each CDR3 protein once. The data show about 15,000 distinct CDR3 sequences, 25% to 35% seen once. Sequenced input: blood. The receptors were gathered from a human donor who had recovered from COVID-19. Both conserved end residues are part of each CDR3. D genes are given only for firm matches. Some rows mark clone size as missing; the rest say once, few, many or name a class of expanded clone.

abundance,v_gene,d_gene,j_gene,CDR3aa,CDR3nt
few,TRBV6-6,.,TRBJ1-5,CASSREGTQNQPQHF,TGTGCCAGCAGTCGAGAGGGCACACAGAATCAGCCCCAGCATTTT
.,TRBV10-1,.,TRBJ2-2,CASSPNKDTGELFF,TGCGCCAGCAGTCCCAATAAAGACACCGGGGAGCTGTTTTTT
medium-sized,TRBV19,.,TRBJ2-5,CASSARETQYF,TGTGCCAGTAGTGCTCGAGAGACCCAGTACTTC
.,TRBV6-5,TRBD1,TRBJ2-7,CASSSRRDRGLHEQYF,TGTGCCAGCAGTTCCCGCCGGGACAGGGGGCTCCACGAGCAGTACTTC
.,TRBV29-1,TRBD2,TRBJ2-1,CSVEGTSGGEQFF,TGCAGCGTTGAAGGGACTAGCGGGGGTGAGCAGTTCTTC
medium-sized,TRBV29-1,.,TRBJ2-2,CSVDTGELFF,TGCAGCGTCGATACCGGGGAGCTGTTTTTT
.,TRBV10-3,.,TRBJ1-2,CAISESIRQGYTF,TGTGCCATCAGTGAGTCGATACGGCAAGGCTACACCTTC
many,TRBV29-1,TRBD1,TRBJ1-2,CSVLGTGGNGYTF,TGCAGCGTTCTCGGGACAGGGGGGAATGGCTACACCTTC
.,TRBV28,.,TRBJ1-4,CASEETAGEKLFF,TGTGCCAGCGAGGAGACGGCGGGCGAAAAACTGTTTTTT
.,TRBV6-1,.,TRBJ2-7,CASISFRGSYEQYF,TGTGCCAGCATAAGTTTTCGAGGGTCCTACGAGCAGTACTTC
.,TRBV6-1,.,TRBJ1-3,CASSDPRVTGNTIYF,TGTGCCAGCAGTGATCCACGGGTGACGGGAAACACCATATATTTT
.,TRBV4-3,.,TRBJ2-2,CDSSQDPSTGELFF,TGCGACAGCAGCCAAGATCCCTCCACCGGGGAGCTGTTTTTT
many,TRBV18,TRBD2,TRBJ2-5,CASSPLRPSGGPRQETQYF,TGTGCCAGCTCACCCCTCCGGCCTAGCGGGGGCCCGAGGCAAGAGACCCAGTACTTC
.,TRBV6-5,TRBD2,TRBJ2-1,CASSYRTSGSNEQFF,TGTGCCAGCAGTTACAGAACTAGCGGGAGTAATGAGCAGTTCTTC
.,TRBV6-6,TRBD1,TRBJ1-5,CASRDRGQPQHF,TGTGCCAGCAGGGACAGGGGGCAGCCCCAGCATTTT
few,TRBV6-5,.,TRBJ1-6,CASRPQGIVVYNSPLHF,TGTGCCAGCAGGCCGCAGGGAATTGTAGTCTATAATTCACCCCTCCACTTT
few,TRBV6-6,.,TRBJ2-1,CASSFSQGPPAYNEQFF,TGTGCCAGCAGTTTTTCACAGGGTCCCCCCGCCTACAATGAGCAGTTCTTC
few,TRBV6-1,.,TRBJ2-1,CASSGLVPLVF,TGTGCCAGCAGTGGACTAGTCCCCCTGGTCTTC
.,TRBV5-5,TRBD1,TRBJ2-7,CASSQQGAGEQYF,TGCGCCAGCAGCCAGCAGGGGGCAGGTGAGCAGTACTTC
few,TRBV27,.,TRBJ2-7,CASSPPSRGYEQYF,TGTGCCAGCAGCCCCCCGAGCCGCGGCTACGAGCAGTACTTC
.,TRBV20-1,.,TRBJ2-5,CSAMGQRETQYF,TGCAGTGCTATGGGACAACGTGAGACCCAGTACTTC
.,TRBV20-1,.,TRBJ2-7,CSARGTTGWYSYEQYF,TGCAGTGCTAGGGGTACAACAGGGTGGTACTCCTACGAGCAGTACTTC